One sample yielded the 23 T cell receptor beta chains listed below, sequenced in a study of T cell responses to AZD1222 COVID-19 vaccine. Generated by immunoSEQ multiplex PCR, the TCRdb table keeps only in-frame clones and is missing some. The sample shows tens of thousands of clones, around 80% of them seen only once. The material sequenced was peripheral blood, taken on day 0 of AZD1222 vaccination. The receptors were gathered from an adult in good health.

This chain's CDR3 is CASSPPAYEQYF. CDR3 DNA: TGTGCCAGCAGTCCTCCGGCCTACGAGCAGTACTTC. The J gene is TRBJ2-7, the V gene TRBV5-5; D not resolved. V was shortened by 5 bases and J by 2 bases, with 8 bases between the two germline ends. Per the germline V gene, CDR1 is SGHKS and CDR2 is YYEKEE (reference sequence). There are 12 residues in the CDR3. Full variable domain (remainder filled in from reference TRBV5-5 and TRBJ2-7): DAGVTQSPTHLIKTRGQQVTLRCSPISGHKSVSWYQQVLGQGPQFIFQYYEKEERGRGNFPDRFSARQFPNYSSELNVNALLLGDSALYLCASSPPAYEQYFGPGTRLTVT.

In DNA form, the CDR3 reads TGTGCCAGCAGTTGGGACAGGGCCGTTGGGGGGGCTGAAGCTTTCTTT. Protein: CASSWDRAVGGAEAFF. The genes are TRBV6-6 and TRBJ1-1; 9 nucleotides line up with TRBD1. The CDR3 is 16 amino acids. Trimming at V came to 4 bases and at J to 6 bases, leaving 12 bases not matched to a gene. CDR1 MNHNY and CDR2 SVGAGI come from the germline V gene (reference sequence).

The rearrangement joins TRBV10-1 to TRBJ2-3; D remains ambiguous. The germline V and J ends were trimmed by 2 bases and 8 bases, with 11 bases remaining between them. This CDR3 comprises 13 residues. Germline values: CDR1 WNHNN, CDR2 SYGVQD (reference sequence). The CDR3 loop is CASSERPVGTQYF. The CDR3 nucleotides read TGCGCCAGCAGTGAGCGGCCAGTGGGTACGCAGTATTTT.

The chain combines TRBV7-6 with TRBJ1-1, with 7 bases fitting TRBD1. The CDR3 is made up of 12 amino acids. The J segment lost 8 bases and the V segment lost 2 bases, leaving 2 bases of the junction unmatched. CDR1 and CDR2 from the germline V gene are SGHVS and FNYEAQ. The CDR3: CASSLPGQEAFF. CDR3 nucleotide sequence: TGTGCCAGCAGCTTACCGGGACAGGAAGCTTTCTTT. The full variable domain, completed using reference TRBV7-6 and TRBJ1-1, is GAGVSQSPRYKVTKRGQDVALRCDPISGHVSLYWYRQALGQGPEFLTYFNYEAQQDKSGLPNDRFSAERPEGSISTLTIQRTEQRDSAMYRCASSLPGQEAFFGQGTRLTVV.

The chain couples TRBV5-1 to TRBJ1-1; weak D call: TRBD1 (5 bases). This CDR3 spans 13 amino acids. Germline loops: CDR1 SGHRS, CDR2 YFSETQ. V was pared by 2 bases and J by 4 bases, with 9 bases between. This CDR3 reads CASSFQGPTEAFF. DNA for the CDR3: TGCGCCAGCAGCTTCCAGGGCCCCACTGAAGCTTTCTTT.

V and J are TRBV11-3 and TRBJ2-1; D is unclear. Germline assignment: CDR1 SGHNT and CDR2 YENEEA. V shed 5 bases and J shed 5 bases, with 10 bases lying between them. This CDR3 is 13 amino acids long. CDR3 nucleotide sequence: TGTGCCAGCAGCCTCTGGGCCCACAATGAGCAGTTCTTC. Translating it yields CASSLWAHNEQFF.

This clone was observed a single time. The chain employs TRBV5-4 and TRBJ2-7; 10 positions agree with TRBD2. V dropped 4 bases and J dropped 6; count of bases not matched to a gene: 13. CDR3 length: 16 amino acids. Germline V CDR1 and CDR2: SGHNT, YYREEE (reference sequence). The CDR3 nucleotides are TGTGCCAGCAGCGTGGGACTAGCGACGGGGTGGTCCGAGCAGTACTTC. Protein: CASSVGLATGWSEQYF.

This sequence joins TRBV13 and TRBJ2-5, with no clear D. CDR1 is PRHDT and CDR2 is FYEKMQ in the germline V gene (reference sequence). With 6 bases removed from V and 2 bases from J, the gap between germline ends came to 13 bases. This CDR3 comprises 14 residues. The CDR3 region is CASRPLGPQETQYF. The CDR3 DNA is TGTGCCAGCAGACCGCTTGGGCCACAAGAGACCCAGTACTTC.

The chain joins TRBV29-1 to TRBJ2-1; D remains ambiguous. The CDR3 consists of 11 residues. CDR1 is SQVTM and CDR2 is ANQGSEA in the germline V gene. The ends were cut back, 4 bases at V and 10 bases at J, with 11 bases in the middle. In DNA, the CDR3 is TGCAGCGTTGGGGATGAAGGAGAGCAGTTCTTC. Its protein is CSVGDEGEQFF.

J is TRBJ2-1 and V is TRBV3-1 (or the pseudogene TRBV3-2); the D call may be TRBD1 or TRBD2 (5 bases each). This CDR3 contains 13 residues. V was shortened by 4 bases and J by 5 bases, with 9 bases between the two germline ends. CDR1 and CDR2 from the germline V gene are LGHDT and YNNKEL (reference sequence). CDR3 sequence reads: CASSLGPHNEQFF. DNA for the CDR3: TGTGCCAGCAGCCTGGGACCCCACAATGAGCAGTTCTTC.

CDR3 in DNA: TGTGCCTGGAGTGTACAACATCGTTCACCCCTCCACTTT. As protein: CAWSVQHRSPLHF. V gene TRBV30 combines with J gene TRBJ1-6; D not certain. The CDR3 is 13 residues long. Trimming took 0 bases from V and 9 from J, leaving 9 bases between them. Germline CDR1 is GTSNPN and CDR2 is SVGIG (reference sequence).

CDR3 loop: CASSPRDSQNTEAFF. CDR3 DNA: TGTGCCAGCTCACCGCGGGACAGCCAGAACACTGAAGCTTTCTTT. This sequence joins TRBV18 and TRBJ1-1; the match to TRBD1 covers 7 bases. The CDR3 has 15 residues. The V segment lost 3 bases and the J segment 1 base; nucleotides outside the gene matches: 5. Germline lookup yields CDR1 KGHSH and CDR2 LQKENI.

This chain joins TRBV28 and TRBJ2-7; D may be TRBD1 or TRBD2 (5 bases each). Trimming stripped 7 bases from V and 3 bases from J, with 19 bases between. The CDR3 has 15 residues. Per germline, CDR1 MDHEN and CDR2 SYDVKM. The CDR3 region has the DNA TGTGCCAGCACCGCCCCGGGGCAGGTGATCTACGAGCAGTACTTC. Translation gives CASTAPGQVIYEQYF.

The gene calls are TRBV5-1 and TRBJ2-1; tentatively, D is TRBD1 or TRBD2 (5 bases each). In germline, CDR1 is SGHRS, CDR2 YFSETQ. The CDR3 is made up of 17 amino acids. V was trimmed by 4 bases and J by 9 bases, leaving 26 bases between them. DNA of the CDR3: TGCGCCAGCAGCCGTTACGCCGATCCGGGCCCGGGGCGTGAGCAGTTCTTC. It specifies CASSRYADPGPGREQFF.

The chain uses TRBV7-9 and TRBJ2-7, with D possibly being TRBD2 (6 bases). The CDR3 has 13 residues. The germline gives CDR1 SEHNR, CDR2 FQNEAQ (reference sequence). V was clipped by 5 bases and J by 2 bases, with 10 bases between them. The CDR3 nucleotides read TGTGCCAGCAGCAGGGACTCCACCTACGAGCAGTACTTC. It yields the protein CASSRDSTYEQYF.

This clone appeared a single time. The chain carries TRBV10-2 and TRBJ1-5; no firm D call. The V gene lost 0 bases and the J gene lost 7 bases, with 7 bases spanning the gap. CDR1 is WSHSY, CDR2 SAAADI, per germline. The CDR3 length is 13 residues. CDR3 sequence: CASSESSRQPQHF. The CDR3 nucleotides read TGCGCCAGCAGTGAGTCTTCCAGGCAGCCCCAGCATTTT.

This clone appeared once. The genes are TRBV4-1 and TRBJ2-2, with D perhaps assigned TRBD1 or TRBD2 (5 bases each). CDR1 is MGHRA and CDR2 is YSYEKL in the germline V gene. This CDR3 is built from 14 residues. The V and J ends lost 0 bases and 3 bases respectively, with 5 bases between them. CDR3 sequence reads: CASSQEGDTGELFF. In DNA, the CDR3 is TGCGCCAGCAGCCAAGAGGGGGACACCGGGGAGCTGTTTTTT.

The J gene is TRBJ1-1, the V gene TRBV11-1; D is possibly TRBD1 (5 bases). There are 13 residues in the CDR3. V lost 2 bases and J lost 8, with 12 bases in between. Germline CDR1 reads SGHAT; CDR2 reads FQDESV (reference sequence). The CDR3 loop reads CASSLFRAGEAFF. CDR3 bases: TGTGCCAGCAGCTTATTCAGGGCAGGAGAAGCTTTCTTT.

The chain employs TRBV28 and TRBJ2-7; D not certain. Germline V gene sequence: CDR1 MDHEN, CDR2 SYDVKM. There are 13 residues in the CDR3. The V gene lost 8 bases and the J gene lost 7 bases, with 18 bases spanning the gap. CDR3 loop: CASGFPSVEEQYF. CDR3 in DNA: TGTGCCAGCGGCTTCCCCTCAGTGGAGGAGCAGTACTTC. Looking up the rest from reference TRBV28 and TRBJ2-7 gives the full variable domain: DVKVTQSSRYLVKRTGEKVFLECVQDMDHENMFWYRQDPGLGLRLIYFSYDVKMKEKGDIPEGYSVSREKKERFSLILESASTNQTSMYLCASGFPSVEEQYFGPGTRLTVT.

The J gene is TRBJ1-1, the V gene TRBV28, with no clear D. Germline CDR1 MDHEN, CDR2 SYDVKM. V was pared by 2 bases and J by 7 bases, with 8 bases between. The CDR3 totals 12 residues. Written as DNA, the CDR3 is TGTGCCAGCAGTTTAAATTTCGGTGAAGCTTTCTTT. Its protein is CASSLNFGEAFF. Using reference TRBV28 and TRBJ1-1 for the parts outside the CDR3, the full variable domain is DVKVTQSSRYLVKRTGEKVFLECVQDMDHENMFWYRQDPGLGLRLIYFSYDVKMKEKGDIPEGYSVSREKKERFSLILESASTNQTSMYLCASSLNFGEAFFGQGTRLTVV.

V usage is TRBV7-9 and J usage is TRBJ1-6; TRBD1 matches 9 bases. The V segment lost 6 bases and the J segment 8 bases; nucleotides outside the gene matches: 5. The CDR3 has 14 residues. Germline V gene lookup returns CDR1 SEHNR and CDR2 FQNEAQ (reference sequence). This CDR3 reads CASRTGTGYSPLHF. The CDR3 DNA reads TGTGCCAGCAGAACCGGGACAGGGTATTCACCCCTCCACTTT. The whole variable domain, remainder taken from reference TRBV7-9 and TRBJ1-6, is DTGVSQNPRHKITKRGQNVTFRCDPISEHNRLYWYRQTLGQGPEFLTYFQNEAQLEKSRLLSDRFSAERPKGSFSTLEIQRTEQGDSAMYLCASRTGTGYSPLHFGNGTRLTVT.

The rearrangement joins TRBV14 to TRBJ2-7; D gene unclear. This CDR3 region has 15 residues. From germline, CDR1 is SGHDN and CDR2 FVKESK. Trimming stripped 0 bases from V and 2 bases from J, with 11 bases between. The CDR3 sequence: CASSQDNPRTYEQYF. The DNA for the CDR3 is TGTGCCAGCAGCCAAGACAACCCCCGGACCTACGAGCAGTACTTC.

This chain joins TRBV11-2 and TRBJ2-3, with 8 nucleotides matching TRBD2. Trimming removed 5 bases from V and 1 base from J; junction bases left unmatched: 5. Germline assignment: CDR1 SGHAT and CDR2 FQNNGV. The CDR3 is 15 amino acids. The CDR3 sequence: CASSPFSGGTDTQYF. The CDR3 DNA follows: TGTGCCAGCAGCCCCTTTAGCGGGGGCACAGATACGCAGTATTTT.